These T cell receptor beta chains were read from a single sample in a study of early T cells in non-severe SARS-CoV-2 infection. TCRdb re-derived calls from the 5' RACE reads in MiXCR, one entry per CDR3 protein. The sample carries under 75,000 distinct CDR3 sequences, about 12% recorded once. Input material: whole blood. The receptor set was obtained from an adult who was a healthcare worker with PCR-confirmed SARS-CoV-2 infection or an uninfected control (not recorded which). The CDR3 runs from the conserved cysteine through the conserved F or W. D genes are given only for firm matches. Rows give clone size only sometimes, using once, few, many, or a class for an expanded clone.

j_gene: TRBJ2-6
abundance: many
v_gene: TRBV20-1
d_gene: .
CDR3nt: TGCAGTGCTAGAGTCAGGGACAAGGGAGCCAACGTCCTGACTTTC
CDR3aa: CSARVRDKGANVLTF

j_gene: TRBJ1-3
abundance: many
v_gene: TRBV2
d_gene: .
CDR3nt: TGTGCCAGCAGTCGAGGTTACCGGGACCGAAGCTCTGGAAACACCATATATTTT
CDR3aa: CASSRGYRDRSSGNTIYF

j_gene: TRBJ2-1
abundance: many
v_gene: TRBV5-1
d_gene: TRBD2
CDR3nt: TGCGCCAGCAGCCCGGAATCTAGCGGGGGGGCCGATGAGCAGTTCTTC
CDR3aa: CASSPESSGGADEQFF

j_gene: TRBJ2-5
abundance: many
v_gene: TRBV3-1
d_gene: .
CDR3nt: TGTGCCAGCAGCGTGAAGGGTAGCGAGCTACCGGGGACCCAGTACTTC
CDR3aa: CASSVKGSELPGTQYF

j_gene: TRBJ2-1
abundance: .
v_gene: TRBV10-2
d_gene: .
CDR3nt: TGCGCCAGCAGGGGGATACATGAGCAGTTCTTC
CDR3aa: CASRGIHEQFF

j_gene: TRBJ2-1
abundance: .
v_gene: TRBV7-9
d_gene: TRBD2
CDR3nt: TGTGCCAGCCTTGACGGCGGGAGGGCCTACAATGAGCAGTTCTTC
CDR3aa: CASLDGGRAYNEQFF

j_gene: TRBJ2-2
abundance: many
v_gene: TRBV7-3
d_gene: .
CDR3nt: TGTGCCAGCAGCTATCGGGAAACCGGGGAGCTGTTTTTT
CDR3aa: CASSYRETGELFF

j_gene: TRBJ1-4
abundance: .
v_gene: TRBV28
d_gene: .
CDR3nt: TGTGCCGTGCAGGGGACTAATGAAAAACTGTTTTTT
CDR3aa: CAVQGTNEKLFF

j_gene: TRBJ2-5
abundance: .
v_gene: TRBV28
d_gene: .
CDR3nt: TGTGCCAGCAGCCTGGGATGGAAGACCCAGTACTTC
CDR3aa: CASSLGWKTQYF

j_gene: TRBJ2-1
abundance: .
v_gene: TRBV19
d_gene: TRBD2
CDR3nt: TGTGCCAGTAGTAACCTAGCGGGATCCTACAATGAGCAGTTCTTC
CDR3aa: CASSNLAGSYNEQFF

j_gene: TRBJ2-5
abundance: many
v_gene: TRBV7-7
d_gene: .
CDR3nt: TGTGCTAGCAGCTTAGCGGTTGGGCCAGAGATGGAGACCCAGTACTTC
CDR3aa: CASSLAVGPEMETQYF

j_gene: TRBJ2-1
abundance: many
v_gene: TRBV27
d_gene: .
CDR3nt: TGTGCCAGCAGTTTACAACTAGCCAATGAGCAGTTCTTC
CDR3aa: CASSLQLANEQFF

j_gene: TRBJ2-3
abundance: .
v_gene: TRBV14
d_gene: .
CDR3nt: TGTGCCAGCAGCCACTTAATGGCGGCTCGAGATACGCAGTATTTT
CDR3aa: CASSHLMAARDTQYF

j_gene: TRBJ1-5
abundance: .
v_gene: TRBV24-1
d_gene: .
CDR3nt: TGTGCCACCAGTGATTGGCTGGGGGTAGATCAGCCCCAGCATTTT
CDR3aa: CATSDWLGVDQPQHF

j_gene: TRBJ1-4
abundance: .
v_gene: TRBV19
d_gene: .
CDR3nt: TGTGCCAGTAGTCGCCGACAGAATCCAACTAATGAAAAACTGTTTTTT
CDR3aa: CASSRRQNPTNEKLFF

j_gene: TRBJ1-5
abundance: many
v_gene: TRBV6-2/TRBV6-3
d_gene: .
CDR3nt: TGTGCCAGCAGTTACCGTTCGAGGGCAGGTGATCAGCCCCAGCATTTT
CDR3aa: CASSYRSRAGDQPQHF

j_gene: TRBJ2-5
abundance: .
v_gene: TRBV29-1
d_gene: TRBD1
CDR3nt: TGCAGCGTTACAATCAGGGGGCTGGGAGAGACCCAGTACTTC
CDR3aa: CSVTIRGLGETQYF

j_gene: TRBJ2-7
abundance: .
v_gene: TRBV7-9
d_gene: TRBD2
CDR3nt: TGTGCCAGCAGCTTAGCGGCGGGGGGCGCTCAGTACGAGCAGTACTTC
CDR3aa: CASSLAAGGAQYEQYF

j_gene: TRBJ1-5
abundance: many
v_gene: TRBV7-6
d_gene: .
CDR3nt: TGTGCCAGCAGCTTAGAGCAGGGGAATCAGCCCCAGCATTTT
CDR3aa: CASSLEQGNQPQHF

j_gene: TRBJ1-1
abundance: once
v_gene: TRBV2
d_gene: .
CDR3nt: TGTGCCAGCAGTGAAGAAAAGGCAGCAAAAGCTTTCTTT
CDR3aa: CASSEEKAAKAFF

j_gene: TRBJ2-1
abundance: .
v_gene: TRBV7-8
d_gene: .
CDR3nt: TGTGCCAGCAGCTTAGGGACGAGCTCCTACAATGAGCAGTTCTTC
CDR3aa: CASSLGTSSYNEQFF

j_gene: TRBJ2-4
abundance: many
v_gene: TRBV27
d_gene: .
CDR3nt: TGTGCCAGCAGTTCTAAATCGAGCTATGCCAAAAACATTCAGTACTTC
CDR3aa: CASSSKSSYAKNIQYF

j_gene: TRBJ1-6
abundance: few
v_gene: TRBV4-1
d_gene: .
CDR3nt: TGCGCCAGCAGCCTGCAGGGTGATTCACCCCTCCACTTT
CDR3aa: CASSLQGDSPLHF

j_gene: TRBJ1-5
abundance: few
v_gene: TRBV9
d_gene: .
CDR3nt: TGTGCCAGCAGCGTAGGGGGGGCCGGCAATCAGCCCCAGCATTTT
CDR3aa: CASSVGGAGNQPQHF

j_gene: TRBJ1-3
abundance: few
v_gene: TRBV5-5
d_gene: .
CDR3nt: TGTGCCAGCAGCTTGGACGAAGGGGTATATGGAAACACCATATATTTT
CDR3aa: CASSLDEGVYGNTIYF

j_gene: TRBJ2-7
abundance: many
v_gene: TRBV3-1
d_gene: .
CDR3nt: TGTGCCAGCAGCCAAGATTCCCCCCCAGCGGAGGGGGGCTTCGAGCAGTACTTC
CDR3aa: CASSQDSPPAEGGFEQYF

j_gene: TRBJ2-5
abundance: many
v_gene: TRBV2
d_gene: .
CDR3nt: TGTGCCAGCAGGAGGACTCCAGGGGAGACCCAGTACTTC
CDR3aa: CASRRTPGETQYF

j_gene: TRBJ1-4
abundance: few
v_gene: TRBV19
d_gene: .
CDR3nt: TGTGCCAGTAGTATTAAGAACGGGGCAACTAATGAAAAACTGTTTTTT
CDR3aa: CASSIKNGATNEKLFF